This T cell receptor beta chain emerged from a study of siplizumab effects on memory and regulatory T cells. This CDR3 has 14 residues. V shed 7 bases and J 4 bases; nucleotides not matched to a gene: 7. Germline loops: CDR1 SGHRS, CDR2 YFSETQ. Sequencing was performed with immunoSEQ multiplex PCR; in TCRdb, only in-frame clones are kept and a portion is missing. Of about 100,000 clones listed, over 90% are singletons. The specimen sequenced was Tregs sorted from blood. This sequence originates from a human donor in good health. The J gene is TRBJ1-4, the V gene TRBV5-1, with 7 positions matching TRBD1. CDR3 region: CASGPGQINEKLFF. CDR3 coding DNA: TGCGCCAGCGGGCCGGGACAGATTAATGAAAAACTGTTTTTT.